A selection of T cell receptor beta chains follows, all from one sample in a study of blood T cell repertoires in COVID-19. The table came from immunoSEQ multiplex PCR; TCRdb's copy has only in-frame clones and leaves some out. The sample has tens of thousands of clones, around 68% seen once. Specimen: peripheral blood. Every receptor here comes from a woman in her 70s with acute or convalescent COVID-19. The CDR3 runs from the conserved cysteine through the conserved F or W. The order of the fields is J gene, CDR3 length, clone size, V gene, D gene, CDR3 DNA, CDR3 protein. The D gene is left open where the match is weak. A row's size may be missing; if present it is once, few, many or a size class.

j_call: TRBJ2-7
cdr3_length: 14
clone_size: NA
v_call: TRBV6-1
d_call: TRBD2
cdr3_nt: TGTGCCAGCAGTGAGTGGGGGGGAAGCTACGAGCAGTACTTC
cdr3_aa: CASSEWGGSYEQYF

j_call: TRBJ2-1
cdr3_length: 16
clone_size: once
v_call: TRBV24-1
d_call: NA
cdr3_nt: TGTGCCACCAGTGATGAGACGGAGAGCTCCTACAATGAGCAGTTCTTC
cdr3_aa: CATSDETESSYNEQFF

j_call: TRBJ2-7
cdr3_length: 11
clone_size: NA
v_call: TRBV20-1
d_call: NA
cdr3_nt: TGCAGTGCTAGGGGAGGATACGAGCAGTACTTC
cdr3_aa: CSARGGYEQYF

j_call: TRBJ1-4
cdr3_length: 15
clone_size: NA
v_call: TRBV18
d_call: TRBD1
cdr3_nt: TGTGCCAGCTCACCACCGGGGACAGGGGATGAAAAACTGTTTTTT
cdr3_aa: CASSPPGTGDEKLFF

j_call: TRBJ1-1
cdr3_length: 15
clone_size: many
v_call: TRBV7-2
d_call: TRBD1
cdr3_nt: TGTGCCAGCAGCATACTACCGGACAGGGGGCTCGAAGCTTTCTTT
cdr3_aa: CASSILPDRGLEAFF

j_call: TRBJ2-5
cdr3_length: 15
clone_size: once
v_call: TRBV2
d_call: TRBD1
cdr3_nt: TGTGCCAGCAGCGCGGACAGGGCGTACCAAGAGACCCAGTACTTC
cdr3_aa: CASSADRAYQETQYF

j_call: TRBJ1-5
cdr3_length: 13
clone_size: NA
v_call: TRBV2
d_call: NA
cdr3_nt: TGTGCCGGTTCAACTCAAGCCCATCAGCCCCAGCATTTT
cdr3_aa: CAGSTQAHQPQHF

j_call: TRBJ1-3
cdr3_length: 14
clone_size: NA
v_call: TRBV28
d_call: TRBD1
cdr3_nt: TGTGCCAGCCGCGCAGGGGGCTCTGGAAACACCATATATTTT
cdr3_aa: CASRAGGSGNTIYF

j_call: TRBJ1-1
cdr3_length: 16
clone_size: NA
v_call: TRBV19
d_call: TRBD1
cdr3_nt: TGTGCCAGTAGTTCCCGGGACAGGGGGCTGGTCACTGAAGCTTTCTTT
cdr3_aa: CASSSRDRGLVTEAFF

j_call: TRBJ1-1
cdr3_length: 16
clone_size: NA
v_call: TRBV5-6
d_call: TRBD1
cdr3_nt: TGTGCCAGCAGCTTGGGGGGGACAGGGAGGGTTCCCGAAGCTTTCTTT
cdr3_aa: CASSLGGTGRVPEAFF

j_call: TRBJ1-4
cdr3_length: 16
clone_size: NA
v_call: TRBV6-5
d_call: TRBD1
cdr3_nt: TGTGCCAGCAGTTACTTCCGGGGGACAGGTCTTGAAAAACTGTTTTTT
cdr3_aa: CASSYFRGTGLEKLFF

j_call: TRBJ1-1
cdr3_length: 14
clone_size: NA
v_call: TRBV5-1
d_call: NA
cdr3_nt: TGCGCCAGCAGCTTGGCCATGGCGAACACTGAAGCTTTCTTT
cdr3_aa: CASSLAMANTEAFF

j_call: TRBJ2-7
cdr3_length: 13
clone_size: few
v_call: TRBV7-9
d_call: NA
cdr3_nt: TGTGCCAGCAGCACAGAGAGAACCTACGAGCAGTACTTC
cdr3_aa: CASSTERTYEQYF

j_call: TRBJ2-3
cdr3_length: 18
clone_size: NA
v_call: TRBV5-4
d_call: TRBD2
cdr3_nt: TGTGCCAGCAGGGACCCTAGCGGGGGACCTGCACAGGGTGATACGCAGTATTTT
cdr3_aa: CASRDPSGGPAQGDTQYF

j_call: TRBJ1-2
cdr3_length: 17
clone_size: NA
v_call: TRBV6-1
d_call: NA
cdr3_nt: TGTGCCAGCAGTGAACCGGGCGAGCAGGGGAAGTACTATGGCTACACCTTC
cdr3_aa: CASSEPGEQGKYYGYTF

j_call: TRBJ2-5
cdr3_length: 16
clone_size: NA
v_call: TRBV6-5
d_call: NA
cdr3_nt: TGTGCCAGCAGCTACTACGAGACAGGAGGCGAAGAGACCCAGTACTTC
cdr3_aa: CASSYYETGGEETQYF

j_call: TRBJ2-7
cdr3_length: 18
clone_size: NA
v_call: TRBV6-6
d_call: TRBD2
cdr3_nt: TGTGCCAGCAGTCAAACCTCCTATGGACTAGCAGACTCCTACGAGCAGTACTTC
cdr3_aa: CASSQTSYGLADSYEQYF

j_call: TRBJ2-1
cdr3_length: 13
clone_size: NA
v_call: TRBV5-1
d_call: NA
cdr3_nt: TGCGCCAGCAGCTTGGGGCCCGTCAATGAGCAGTTCTTC
cdr3_aa: CASSLGPVNEQFF

j_call: TRBJ2-7
cdr3_length: 13
clone_size: NA
v_call: TRBV15
d_call: NA
cdr3_nt: TGTGCCACCAGCACCCGGTTAACGTTCGAGCAGTACTTC
cdr3_aa: CATSTRLTFEQYF

j_call: TRBJ1-6
cdr3_length: 13
clone_size: NA
v_call: TRBV30
d_call: NA
cdr3_nt: TGTGCCTGGAGTCCCCAGGGTGGGTCACCCCTCCACTTT
cdr3_aa: CAWSPQGGSPLHF

j_call: TRBJ1-1
cdr3_length: 14
clone_size: NA
v_call: TRBV6-5
d_call: NA
cdr3_nt: TGTGCCAGCAGCCAAGGGGGGGGTCCCACTGAAGCTTTCTTT
cdr3_aa: CASSQGGGPTEAFF

j_call: TRBJ2-7
cdr3_length: 15
clone_size: NA
v_call: TRBV7-6
d_call: NA
cdr3_nt: TGTGCCAGCAGCGAGGGCGGGGGCCTCGAGAAGGAGCAGTACTTC
cdr3_aa: CASSEGGGLEKEQYF

j_call: TRBJ2-1
cdr3_length: 14
clone_size: NA
v_call: TRBV29-1
d_call: TRBD1
cdr3_nt: TGCAGCGAAACAGTCGGACAGGGAAACAATGAGCAGTTCTTC
cdr3_aa: CSETVGQGNNEQFF

j_call: TRBJ1-6
cdr3_length: 15
clone_size: NA
v_call: TRBV7-9
d_call: TRBD1
cdr3_nt: TGTGCCAGCAGCTCACGTACAGGGGTGGATTCACCCCTCCACTTT
cdr3_aa: CASSSRTGVDSPLHF

j_call: TRBJ2-3
cdr3_length: 16
clone_size: NA
v_call: TRBV28
d_call: TRBD2
cdr3_nt: TGTGCCAGCAAGGGACTAGCGGGGTCTAGCACAGATACGCAGTATTTT
cdr3_aa: CASKGLAGSSTDTQYF

j_call: TRBJ1-3
cdr3_length: 14
clone_size: NA
v_call: TRBV29-1
d_call: NA
cdr3_nt: TGCAGCGTTGAACCCCCAGACTCTGGAAACACCATATATTTT
cdr3_aa: CSVEPPDSGNTIYF

j_call: TRBJ2-7
cdr3_length: 15
clone_size: NA
v_call: TRBV3-1/TRBV3-2
d_call: TRBD2
cdr3_nt: TGTGCCAGCAGCCAAGAGCCAGCGGGGGGATACGAGCAGTACTTC
cdr3_aa: CASSQEPAGGYEQYF

j_call: TRBJ1-3
cdr3_length: 15
clone_size: NA
v_call: TRBV5-1
d_call: NA
cdr3_nt: TGCGCCAGCAGCTTGGTGGGGAGCTCTGGAAACACCATATATTTT
cdr3_aa: CASSLVGSSGNTIYF

j_call: TRBJ1-4
cdr3_length: 16
clone_size: NA
v_call: TRBV28
d_call: NA
cdr3_nt: TGTGCCAGCAGCCTCCCCCGATCATCTTCGGGGGAAAAACTGTTTTTT
cdr3_aa: CASSLPRSSSGEKLFF

j_call: TRBJ1-2
cdr3_length: 12
clone_size: NA
v_call: TRBV10-3
d_call: NA
cdr3_nt: TGTGCCAGCCGTAGATCGGGTATAGGCTACACCTTC
cdr3_aa: CASRRSGIGYTF

j_call: TRBJ1-2
cdr3_length: 14
clone_size: NA
v_call: TRBV28
d_call: TRBD1
cdr3_nt: TGTGCCAGCAGGCTGACAGGGGGCGGCTATGGCTACACCTTC
cdr3_aa: CASRLTGGGYGYTF

j_call: TRBJ2-1
cdr3_length: 16
clone_size: NA
v_call: TRBV2
d_call: TRBD2
cdr3_nt: TGTGCCAGCGGGGGACTAGCGGGAGAAGGGTGGAATGAGCAGTTCTTC
cdr3_aa: CASGGLAGEGWNEQFF

j_call: TRBJ1-5
cdr3_length: 15
clone_size: NA
v_call: TRBV19
d_call: NA
cdr3_nt: TGTGCCAGCCGGGAGGGGGGGGCAGCCAATCAGCCCCAGCATTTT
cdr3_aa: CASREGGAANQPQHF

j_call: TRBJ2-1
cdr3_length: 19
clone_size: NA
v_call: TRBV6-2/TRBV6-3
d_call: TRBD2
cdr3_nt: TGTGCCAGCAGTTACGGTGGGCTAGCGGGGGGCCGAACCTACAATGAGCAGTTCTTC
cdr3_aa: CASSYGGLAGGRTYNEQFF

j_call: TRBJ2-4
cdr3_length: 16
clone_size: few
v_call: TRBV18
d_call: NA
cdr3_nt: TGTGCCAGCTCACGACTGGCTCCGGGAGTCGAAAACATTCAGTACTTC
cdr3_aa: CASSRLAPGVENIQYF

j_call: TRBJ2-1
cdr3_length: 16
clone_size: NA
v_call: TRBV28
d_call: TRBD2
cdr3_nt: TGTGCCAGCAGGTTCAGAGGACTAGCGGGTTACAATGAGCAGTTCTTC
cdr3_aa: CASRFRGLAGYNEQFF

j_call: TRBJ1-4
cdr3_length: 15
clone_size: few
v_call: TRBV24-1
d_call: TRBD1
cdr3_nt: TGTGCCACCAGTGATTCCGGACAGGGTGGTGAAAAACTGTTTTTT
cdr3_aa: CATSDSGQGGEKLFF

j_call: TRBJ2-7
cdr3_length: 11
clone_size: NA
v_call: TRBV12-3/TRBV12-4
d_call: NA
cdr3_nt: TGTGCCAGCAGGTTATCTTACGAGCAGTACTTC
cdr3_aa: CASRLSYEQYF

j_call: TRBJ2-7
cdr3_length: 18
clone_size: NA
v_call: TRBV21-1
d_call: NA
cdr3_nt: TGTGCCAGCAGCAAAGCCATGCTAGCGGGAGGTTACGCCTACGAGCAGTACTTC
cdr3_aa: CASSKAMLAGGYAYEQYF

j_call: TRBJ1-2
cdr3_length: 15
clone_size: NA
v_call: TRBV19
d_call: TRBD1
cdr3_nt: TGTGCCAGTAGTATGTCCGAGACAGGGGGTAATGGCTACACCTTC
cdr3_aa: CASSMSETGGNGYTF

j_call: TRBJ2-7
cdr3_length: 12
clone_size: NA
v_call: TRBV6-6
d_call: TRBD1
cdr3_nt: TGTGCCAGCACAGGGGGCAGTTACGAGCAGTACTTC
cdr3_aa: CASTGGSYEQYF

j_call: TRBJ1-2
cdr3_length: 14
clone_size: NA
v_call: TRBV6-5
d_call: TRBD1
cdr3_nt: TGTGCCAGCATTTCAGGGGGGCCTTCCTATGGCTACACCTTC
cdr3_aa: CASISGGPSYGYTF

j_call: TRBJ2-3
cdr3_length: 16
clone_size: NA
v_call: TRBV5-1
d_call: NA
cdr3_nt: TGCGCCAGCAGCTTGACTAGTCCCCCGGGCACAGATACGCAGTATTTT
cdr3_aa: CASSLTSPPGTDTQYF

j_call: TRBJ1-6
cdr3_length: 15
clone_size: few
v_call: TRBV2
d_call: NA
cdr3_nt: TGTGCCACCACTCAACAGGGACCAGAAAATTCACCCCTCCACTTT
cdr3_aa: CATTQQGPENSPLHF

j_call: TRBJ1-2
cdr3_length: 16
clone_size: once
v_call: TRBV6-1
d_call: NA
cdr3_nt: TGTGCCAGCAGTGAAGACTGGGGAGCGCATAACTATGGCTACACCTTC
cdr3_aa: CASSEDWGAHNYGYTF

j_call: TRBJ2-5
cdr3_length: 14
clone_size: NA
v_call: TRBV10-3
d_call: TRBD2
cdr3_nt: TGTGCCATCGGGGAACGGACTAGCCCAGAGACCCAGTACTTC
cdr3_aa: CAIGERTSPETQYF

j_call: TRBJ1-6
cdr3_length: 12
clone_size: once
v_call: TRBV25-1
d_call: NA
cdr3_nt: TGTGCCAGCAGTGAATTCGAGTCACCCCTCCACTTT
cdr3_aa: CASSEFESPLHF

j_call: TRBJ1-1
cdr3_length: 13
clone_size: few
v_call: TRBV6-5
d_call: NA
cdr3_nt: TGTGCCAGCAGGACAGGAGTTAAAACTGAAGCTTTCTTT
cdr3_aa: CASRTGVKTEAFF

j_call: TRBJ2-3
cdr3_length: 15
clone_size: NA
v_call: TRBV7-2
d_call: TRBD2
cdr3_nt: TGTGCCAGCAGCTTCCAAAGCGGGATGGCAGATACGCAGTATTTT
cdr3_aa: CASSFQSGMADTQYF

j_call: TRBJ2-3
cdr3_length: 16
clone_size: NA
v_call: TRBV9
d_call: TRBD2
cdr3_nt: TGTGCCAGCAGCGTTGGAAGTGGGCGGGAGACAGATACGCAGTATTTT
cdr3_aa: CASSVGSGRETDTQYF

j_call: TRBJ1-2
cdr3_length: 15
clone_size: NA
v_call: TRBV5-4
d_call: NA
cdr3_nt: TGTGCCAGCACCCGGGGGACCGTGGACGAGTATGGCTACACCTTC
cdr3_aa: CASTRGTVDEYGYTF

j_call: TRBJ1-1
cdr3_length: 13
clone_size: once
v_call: TRBV6-5
d_call: NA
cdr3_nt: TGTGCCAGCATCACCCCTCCGGACACTGAAGCTTTCTTT
cdr3_aa: CASITPPDTEAFF

j_call: TRBJ1-1
cdr3_length: 14
clone_size: NA
v_call: TRBV7-8
d_call: NA
cdr3_nt: TGTGCCAGCAGCTCGTCGGGGGGCGGCACTGAAGCTTTCTTT
cdr3_aa: CASSSSGGGTEAFF

j_call: TRBJ1-4
cdr3_length: 15
clone_size: NA
v_call: TRBV2
d_call: TRBD1
cdr3_nt: TGTGCCAGCAGTCGACTCGGGACAGCTTATGAAAAACTGTTTTTT
cdr3_aa: CASSRLGTAYEKLFF

j_call: TRBJ1-1
cdr3_length: 14
clone_size: once
v_call: TRBV6-5
d_call: TRBD1
cdr3_nt: TGTGCCAGCAGGGGACAGGCCTTAAACACTGAAGCTTTCTTT
cdr3_aa: CASRGQALNTEAFF

j_call: TRBJ2-7
cdr3_length: 15
clone_size: NA
v_call: TRBV6-5
d_call: TRBD2
cdr3_nt: TGTGCCAGCCAAACTAGCGGCCGTCCCCCCTACGAGCAGTACTTC
cdr3_aa: CASQTSGRPPYEQYF

j_call: TRBJ2-5
cdr3_length: 14
clone_size: few
v_call: TRBV5-4
d_call: TRBD2
cdr3_nt: TGTGCCAGCAGCTTGGGAGGCGGGGGTGAGACCCAGTACTTC
cdr3_aa: CASSLGGGGETQYF